The entry that follows covers one T cell receptor (beta chain) sequence. Its antigen is unknown. The data were taken from a study of cytomegalovirus exposure and HLA in healthy donors (dated by TCRdb to the late 2010s). Notes on the research overall: According to an earlier analysis of 550 to 750 of the donors, 150 million to 200 million T cells yielded 100 million or so unique TCR beta sequences and about 300 Gb of sequence data. An early release that covered about 640 HLA-typed donors contained about 300 gigabases of sequencing data and roughly 84 million unique TCR sequences. Of the 300 to 500 genotyped donors, roughly 76% were placed in the genetic ancestry cluster associated with self-reported Caucasian donors. The study aimed to test whether signatures of past pathogen exposure could be identified by cataloging public T cell receptors. Using immunosequencing, the study profiled T cell repertoires from around 680 subjects and related those repertoires to cytomegalovirus serostatus. Besides the first cohort of 666 subjects, a separate validation cohort made up of 120 different subjects was used. To predict cytomegalovirus infection status, the study brought together high-throughput TCR immunosequencing, statistical association of individual TCRs with disease status, and machine learning. In a later analysis, previously published TCR beta repertoires from 666 donors were re-analyzed and high-resolution HLA genotyping was added so that TCR occurrence patterns could be studied. Rather than using new phenotypic data, the later analysis identified candidate immune exposures from TCR beta sequences and from how often those sequences occurred across donors. An earlier analysis of 587 of the donors applied high-throughput TCR beta sequencing to assess whether each TCR beta V gene segment acted as functional or pseudogenic. Donor age, sex, ethnicity and CMV serostatus were compiled alongside the repertoire data. A later genetic analysis used genome-wide SNP genotypes for about 65% of the 666 donors, treating that subset as a discovery cohort. Every repertoire in the discovery cohort had been generated on one and the same sequencing platform. HLA typing covered class I and class II loci at four-digit resolution. The number of typed donors differed by locus: about 620-640 for A, B, C, DRB1 and DQB1; approximately 520 for DQA1; around 580 for DPA1; and roughly 450 for DPB1. Four or five DR-DQ haplotypes were handled as single units for association and clustering because linkage in the cohort was strong. Among under 450 genotyped donors of the cohort, an average of roughly 240,000 unique TCR beta nucleotide sequences were sequenced per donor, 15% to 20% of them non-productive. The study at large found these results: According to a later analysis, most CMV-associated TCR beta chains appeared to be HLA-restricted, and the HLA associations seemed to be driven largely by CMV exposure. In vitro tests confirmed that three of the cytomegalovirus-associated TCR beta chains recognize cytomegalovirus antigens. A further reported finding was that TCR beta sequences accurately predicted the HLA-A and HLA-B alleles for most subjects in the first cohort. In both the original and validation cohorts, the classifier was reported to diagnose cytomegalovirus status with high specificity and sensitivity. Immune exposure information for the cohort was limited to CMV serostatus. Because counts were too low, roughly 17 rarely observed V segments, including chromosome 9 orphons, were left out of the earlier analysis of 587 of the donors. According to a later analysis, parvovirus B19, influenza, CMV and Epstein-Barr virus appeared linked to several top co-occurrence clusters. An earlier analysis of some 590 of the donors showed that most TCR beta V segments appeared in productive rearrangements either about 87% or about 30% of the time, which broadly matched IMGT annotations. Compared with equally common non-associated chains, HLA-associated TCR beta chains in a later analysis were more clonally expanded and had lower generation probabilities. When HLA alleles, especially DR and DQ, strongly co-occurred, attributing TCR associations to individual alleles was difficult. Specific HLA alleles were associated with over 15,000 TCR beta sequences at a false discovery rate of 0.05 in a later analysis. According to a later genetic analysis, donors in an Asian-associated ancestry cluster had fewer N-insertions in productive TCRs than the approximately 650-donor mean. The authors suggested that the approach could potentially be extended to other disease states and immunological phenotypes. Some IMGT-functional V segments, including TRBV6-2 and TRBV6-3, could not be told apart with the 87-base-pair reads, so those segments were excluded. Roughly uniform sequencing depth across donors was assumed in presence/absence analyses, although this assumption may not hold. Most TCR sequences were observed very rarely across donors, whereas some public TCRs were present in many individuals. Linkage disequilibrium might explain the correlated functional status among segregating V segments, but an unknown experimental factor could not be excluded. A total of 150 to 200 TCR beta chains were listed by the study as associated with cytomegalovirus. Because HLA typing was unavailable for some donors at each locus, only the typed subset was used in association tests. An association between a missense DCLRE1C variant and V-gene and J-gene trimming of TCR beta chains was found in a later genetic analysis and replicated in an independent cohort. In a later analysis, the rate of TCR association differed among HLA loci, with DRB1 alleles having the most associated TCRs and HLA-C alleles having the fewest. The sequencing pipeline was judged likely to have produced a cluster of highly shared sequence variants as a technical artifact. In this cohort, only TCR beta chains were sequenced, and detectable features were limited by the absence of alpha or paired-chain data.

The CDR1 and CDR2 encoded by the germline V gene are MDHEN and SYDVKM. The germline V end is reduced by 7 bases and the J end by 0 bases; junction bases left unmatched: 6. The CDR3 spans 15 residues, from the cysteine through the phenylalanine. This entry keeps only the CDR3 DNA: 45 bases, framed from base 1. The cohort was made up of hundreds of healthy bone marrow donors. Cohort members were all nominally healthy when sampled, although unrecorded immune exposures were likely present. The donor was CMV seropositive and was included in the group of 250 to 350 seropositive cohort members. Each donor provided a peripheral blood sample, and peripheral blood mononuclear cells were used for TCR beta sequencing. Genomic DNA was extracted from the blood cell samples with the Qiagen DNeasy Blood Extraction Kit. The receptor library was made with the immunoSEQ multiplex PCR assay. For the multiplex PCR, a mixture combining 60 forward primers for TCR Vbeta segments and 13 reverse primers for TCR Jbeta segments was used. The CDR3 region of rearranged TCR beta genes was amplified from genomic DNA with a multiplex PCR assay. Amplified TCR beta libraries were sequenced as 87-base-pair reads on the Illumina HiSeq System. Per the source publication's procedure: Across the 500 to 750 repertoires, a later analysis counted 80 million or so unique TCR beta chains, around 11 million of which were shared by at least two donors. Raw reads were error-corrected and collapsed into unique sequences by a nearest-neighbor algorithm in which closely related sequences were merged to remove PCR and sequencing errors. V, D and J gene segments were assigned by aligning CDR3 sequences to IMGT reference sequences. For a sequence to be retained, at least a six-nucleotide match to both a V gene segment and a J gene segment was required. Rearrangements were classified as productive when the CDR3 lacked stop codons and remained in frame with V and J, and all other rearrangements were classified as non-productive. CDR3 was defined by IMGT convention, running from the second conserved V-encoded cysteine to the conserved J-encoded phenylalanine. Sequences without an unambiguous match to a single V gene segment were excluded from the earlier analysis of 450 to 750 of the donors. In an earlier analysis of roughly 500 of the donors, V segments were called functional above 56.7% productive rearrangements and were called segregating when the between-donor standard deviation exceeded 5%. A statistical classification framework was developed to diagnose cytomegalovirus status using the catalog of TCR beta chain sequences. In a later analysis, TCR nucleotide sequences were compared against IMGT/GENE-DB human TR gene sequences so that V and J genes could be assigned. In a later analysis, CDR3 sequences and most-parsimonious VDJ recombination scenarios were assigned using the TCRdist pipeline. In a later analysis, each TCR beta chain was defined by its CDR3 amino acid sequence together with its V-gene family, and reads lacking a unique V-gene family were excluded. In a later analysis, fewer than 650 highly shared, low-generation-probability nucleotide sequences were removed to address suspected cross-contamination and a sequencing artifact. In a later analysis, a clonal expansion index was calculated for each public chain from normalized within-repertoire ranks of inferred template counts. In a later analysis, generation probabilities were computed with a VDJ recombination model fitted to out-of-frame rearrangements, and the resulting probabilities were checked against IGoR. In a later analysis, hypergeometric tests were used to score TCR-TCR, TCR-HLA and TCR-CMV co-occurrence, with a repertoire-size bias correction applied to TCR pairs. A later analysis estimated false discovery rates by permuting HLA or CMV assignments 20 times. In a later analysis, co-occurring TCRs were grouped using DBSCAN, and TCRdist sequence similarity was added for clustering within HLA-allele-positive subsets. Repertoires with fewer than 30,000 or more than 120,000 public chains were left out of co-occurrence clustering, as were several repertoires with anomalous nucleotide sharing. Sourced from immuneACCESS, this table was stored by TCRdb with only in-frame sequences that have V and J called. A share of the clones is absent; for the studies checked, an unresolved V gene accounts for under half, and the remainder has no known explanation. For V, J and clone size, that table is used; D and trimming come from the DNA. The table of this sample itemizes roughly 73,000 clones. The ten largest clones represent 6.5% to 9.5% of the sample.

This sequence uses TRBV28 and TRBJ2-1, and TRBD2 aligns with 7 junction nucleotides. This TCR was recovered from a female donor in good health and CMV-seropositive. The sequenced sample consisted of PBMCs. The DNA sequence follows: TGTGCCAGCACCTCCGGGGGGAGCTCCTACAATGAGCAGTTCTTC. It is translated as CASTSGGSSYNEQFF.